What follows is one TCR beta chain and its context. The table came from immunoSEQ multiplex PCR; TCRdb's copy has only in-frame clones and leaves some out. The repertoire includes around 89,000 clones, 88% of them detected once, and around 0.44% sits in the top ten. The data derive from a study of blood T cell repertoires in COVID-19. Unmatched junction bases numbered 12, after V lost 4 bases and J lost 4 bases. This CDR3 comprises 16 residues. The germline gives CDR1 LGHDT, CDR2 YNNKEL (reference sequence). Sequencing input: peripheral blood. This receptor was obtained from a man aged 55 to 70 with acute or convalescent COVID-19. The V gene is TRBV3-1 (or the pseudogene TRBV3-2), the J gene TRBJ1-2, with TRBD1 matching 7 bases. The CDR3 coding sequence is TGTGCCAGCAGCCCGATTAAGGGGACAGCTCCCTATGGCTACACCTTC. Translation: CASSPIKGTAPYGYTF.